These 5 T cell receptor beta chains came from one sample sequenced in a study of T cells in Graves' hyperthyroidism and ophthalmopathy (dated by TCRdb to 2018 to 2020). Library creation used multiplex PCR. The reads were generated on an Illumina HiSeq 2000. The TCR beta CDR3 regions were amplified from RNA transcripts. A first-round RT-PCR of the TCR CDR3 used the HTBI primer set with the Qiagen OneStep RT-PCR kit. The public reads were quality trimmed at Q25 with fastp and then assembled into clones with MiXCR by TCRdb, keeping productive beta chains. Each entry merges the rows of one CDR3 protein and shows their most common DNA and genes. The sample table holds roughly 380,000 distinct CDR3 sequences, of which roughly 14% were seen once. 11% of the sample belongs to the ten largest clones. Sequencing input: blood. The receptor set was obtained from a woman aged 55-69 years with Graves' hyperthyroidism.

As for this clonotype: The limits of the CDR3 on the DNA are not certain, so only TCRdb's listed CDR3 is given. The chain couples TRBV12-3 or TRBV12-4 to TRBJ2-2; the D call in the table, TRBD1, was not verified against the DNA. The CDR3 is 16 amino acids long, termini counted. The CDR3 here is CASTPHGGEVPGSCFF.

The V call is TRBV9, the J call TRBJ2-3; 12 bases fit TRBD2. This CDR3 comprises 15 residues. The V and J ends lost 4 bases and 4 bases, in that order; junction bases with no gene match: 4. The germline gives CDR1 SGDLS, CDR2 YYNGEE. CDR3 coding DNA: TGTGCCAGCAGCTGGACTAGCGGGATTGCAGATACGCAGTATTTT. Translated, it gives CASSWTSGIADTQYF.

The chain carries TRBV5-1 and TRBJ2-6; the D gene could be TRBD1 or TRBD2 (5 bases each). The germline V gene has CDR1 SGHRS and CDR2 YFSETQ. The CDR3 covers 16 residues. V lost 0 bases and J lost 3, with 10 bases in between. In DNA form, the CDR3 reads TGCGCCAGCAGCTTGGATCCGGGGCATGGGGCCAACGTCCTGACTTTC. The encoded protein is CASSLDPGHGANVLTF.

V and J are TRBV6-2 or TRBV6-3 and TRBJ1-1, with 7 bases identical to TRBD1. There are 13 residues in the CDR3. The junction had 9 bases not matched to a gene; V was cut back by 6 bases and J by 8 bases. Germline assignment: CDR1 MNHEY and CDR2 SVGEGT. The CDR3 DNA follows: TGTGCCAGCAGAGGACAGGAATGGATGGAAGCTTTCTTT. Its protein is CASRGQEWMEAFF.

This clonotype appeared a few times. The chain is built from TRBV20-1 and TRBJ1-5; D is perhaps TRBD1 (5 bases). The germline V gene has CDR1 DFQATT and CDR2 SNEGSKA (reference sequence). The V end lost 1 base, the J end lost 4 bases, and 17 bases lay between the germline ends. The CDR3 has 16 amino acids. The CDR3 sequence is CSARVGGQGGNQPQHF. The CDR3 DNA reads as TGCAGTGCTAGAGTCGGTGGGCAGGGCGGGAATCAGCCCCAGCATTTT.